This T cell receptor (beta chain) was sequenced in a study of blood T cell repertoires in COVID-19 (dated by TCRdb to about 2020). With regard to the full study: Samples from collaborators originated in the United States, Italy and Spain and spanned both the acute and convalescent phases of COVID-19. The prospective study material was composed of cDNA or gDNA derived from T cells, B-cell-depleted T cells, or PBMCs. Deeply sampled blood TCRbeta repertoires from subjects exposed to, actively infected with, or recovered from COVID-19 were included in the dataset. The repertoires were released in a freely available public database meant as a resource for research on the immune response to SARS-CoV-2. The samples were drawn from two sources: the first 160 participants of the ongoing ImmuneRACE study, and 1,000 to 1,500 subjects contributed by 6 global collaborators. The sample metadata nearly always contained a de-identified subject ID, COVID-19 status, age in years and sex. HLA class I and class II types, where available, came from metadata supplied by the sample provider rather than from assay-based typing.

The immunoSEQ Assay, a bias-controlled multiplex PCR, was used to amplify TCRbeta CDR3 regions from genomic DNA. Regarding the original processing steps: The number of nucleated cells in each sample was estimated from the amplification of reference gene primers within the assay. To quantify the absolute abundance of each unique TCRbeta CDR3 rearrangement, sequence reads were collapsed and filtered. Productive Simpson clonality was computed per sample as the square root of Simpson's diversity index over productive rearrangements. TCRdb took this table from immuneACCESS and kept in-frame rearrangements with V and J called. Such tables lack part of the clones; where checked against another copy, unresolved V genes explain under half of the gap, and the rest is unexplained. For V, J and clone size, that table is used; D and trimming come from the DNA. The sample table holds a few hundred thousand clones, of which approximately 83% were seen once. 1.9% of the sample is taken by the ten largest.

V is cut by 1 base and J by 4 bases, and the space between the germline ends is 13 bases. The germline V gene (reference sequence) gives CDR1 as LNHDA and CDR2 as SQIVND. The CDR3 covers 15 residues, taking in both the cysteine and the phenylalanine. Only CDR3 DNA is held: 45 bases, read in frame from base 1. In the prospective study, participants were roughly 18 to 90 years old, resided in about two dozen geographic areas of the United States, and were enrolled through a virtual design. In the prospective study, cohorts were assigned on the basis of participant-reported clinical history obtained from a screening survey and a study questionnaire. ImmuneRACE Cohort 3 recovered participants were defined by two consecutive negative NP/OP PCR tests, healthcare professional clearance, or symptom resolution. In the prospective study, mobile phlebotomists collected whole blood, serum and a nasopharyngeal or oropharyngeal swab from each participant. Participants in the prospective study had the option to provide additional blood draws and questionnaires over an approximately 2-month period. Before DNA extraction, blood samples from the prospective study were shipped at room temperature or frozen.

On this clone itself: The specificity of this receptor is unknown. No base-level quality is on record; no much larger clone is a single base apart.

What the work shows at the level of the full study, not this receptor alone: How much clinical and demographic metadata was included differed by source and by participant, and the metadata was provided uncurated.

The chain couples TRBV19 to TRBJ2-5; the best D guess is TRBD2, with 6 bases matching. The sequence was collected from a woman in her forties or fifties who had recovered from COVID-19. The material sequenced was PBMCs or T cells enriched from blood (not recorded which). CDR3 reads: CASSIVGGIRETQYF. The nucleotides read TGTGCCAGTAGTATAGTGGGGGGTATCCGAGAGACCCAGTACTTC.